A selection of T cell receptor beta chains follows, all from one sample in a study of blood T cell repertoires in COVID-19. Assay: immunoSEQ multiplex PCR; the TCRdb copy retains only in-frame clones and omits some. The sample carries roughly 300,000 clones, about 89% recorded once. The specimen was peripheral blood. Every receptor here comes from a woman aged 45 to 65 who had recovered from COVID-19. Each CDR3 is given with its conserved first and last residue. The D gene is left open where the match is weak. The listing skips clone size in some rows; elsewhere it reads once, few, many or a size class.

>TRBJ1-1|.|TRBV11-3|.
CASSLELNTEAFF
TGTGCCAGCAGCTTAGAACTCAACACTGAAGCTTTCTTT
>TRBJ2-1|TRBD2|TRBV11-3|.
CASSFRGGVNEQFF
TGTGCCAGCAGCTTTCGCGGGGGGGTAAATGAGCAGTTCTTC
>TRBJ1-1|.|TRBV12-3/TRBV12-4|.
CASSQTEGAFF
TGTGCCAGCAGCCAAACAGAGGGAGCTTTCTTT
>TRBJ1-4|.|TRBV28|.
CASSYAGGEKLFF
TGTGCCAGCAGTTACGCGGGAGGAGAAAAACTGTTTTTT
>TRBJ2-2|TRBD1|TRBV6-6|.
CATQYRGLAGELFF
TGTGCCACCCAATACAGGGGGCTCGCCGGGGAGCTGTTTTTT
>TRBJ2-7|TRBD1|TRBV19|.
CASSTTGVGDEQYF
TGTGCCAGTAGTACGACAGGGGTCGGCGACGAGCAGTACTTC
>TRBJ2-2|TRBD2|TRBV7-6|few
CASSQGTSGIPGELFF
TGTGCCAGCAGTCAAGGGACTAGCGGTATCCCCGGGGAGCTGTTTTTT
>TRBJ1-2|.|TRBV7-9|.
CASSRRGGDGYTF
TGTGCCAGCAGCCGCCGAGGAGGCGATGGCTACACCTTC
>TRBJ2-7|TRBD1|TRBV7-2|.
CATGQGLGEEQYF
TGTGCCACCGGACAGGGCCTGGGTGAGGAGCAGTACTTC
>TRBJ1-2|.|TRBV6-5|.
CASSQTKFINYGYTF
TGTGCCAGCAGTCAGACAAAGTTTATTAACTATGGCTACACCTTC
>TRBJ1-1|TRBD1|TRBV5-4|.
CASSSPQGVANTEAFF
TGTGCCAGCAGCTCCCCTCAGGGGGTAGCGAACACTGAAGCTTTCTTT
>TRBJ2-3|.|TRBV28|.
CATGLSTDTQYF
TGTGCCACGGGACTTAGCACAGATACGCAGTATTTT
>TRBJ2-3|.|TRBV9|.
CASSVSGVGPDTQYF
TGTGCCAGCAGCGTGTCGGGAGTGGGGCCAGATACGCAGTATTTT
>TRBJ1-4|TRBD1|TRBV6-2/TRBV6-3|.
CASSPRYRGGVEKLFF
TGTGCCAGCAGCCCTCGCTACAGGGGGGGTGTTGAAAAACTGTTTTTT
>TRBJ1-4|.|TRBV30|.
CAWSFRSGWEKLFF
TGTGCCTGGAGTTTCCGGTCTGGTTGGGAAAAACTGTTTTTT
>TRBJ2-7|.|TRBV11-2|.
CASSLSWESGPTSYEQYF
TGTGCCAGCAGCTTATCATGGGAGTCGGGCCCAACTAGCTACGAGCAGTACTTC
>TRBJ2-7|.|TRBV27|.
CASSSVGGEQYF
TGTGCCAGCAGTTCGGTAGGGGGCGAGCAGTACTTC
>TRBJ2-5|TRBD1|TRBV30|once
CAWSNIAGGNQETQYF
TGTGCCTGGAGCAACATCGCAGGGGGAAATCAAGAGACCCAGTACTTC
>TRBJ1-1|TRBD1|TRBV11-2|.
CASSPDRGTEAFF
TGTGCCAGCAGCCCCGACAGGGGGACTGAAGCTTTCTTT
>TRBJ1-3|TRBD1|TRBV28|.
CASSLAGGYGNTIYF
TGTGCCAGCAGTTTGGCAGGGGGTTACGGAAACACCATATATTTT
>TRBJ2-1|.|TRBV5-4|once
CASSSSGEQFF
TGTGCCAGCAGCTCCTCGGGGGAGCAGTTCTTC
>TRBJ2-7|.|TRBV12-3/TRBV12-4|.
CASSFTGTYEQYF
TGTGCCAGCAGTTTTACGGGTACTTACGAGCAGTACTTC
>TRBJ2-1|.|TRBV21-1|.
CASSKHTVRSYNEQFF
TGTGCCAGCAGCAAACACACAGTGCGCTCCTACAATGAGCAGTTCTTC
>TRBJ2-4|.|TRBV6-2/TRBV6-3|.
CASSYGGGVQYF
TGTGCCAGCAGTTACGGGGGCGGAGTTCAGTACTTC
>TRBJ1-3|.|TRBV7-2|.
CASSLGLSGNTIYF
TGTGCCAGCAGCTTGGGCCTCTCTGGAAACACCATATATTTT
>TRBJ2-7|.|TRBV11-2|many
CASSLGGDVGEQYF
TGTGCCAGCAGCTTAGGGGGGGATGTGGGAGAGCAGTACTTC
>TRBJ1-2|.|TRBV12-2|.
CASRRTIADYGYTF
TGTGCAAGTCGGCGGACAATCGCTGACTATGGCTACACCTTC
>TRBJ1-6|TRBD1|TRBV10-3|.
CAISEAGQVLHSPLHF
TGTGCCATCAGTGAGGCGGGACAGGTTTTGCATTCACCCCTCCACTTT
>TRBJ1-6|TRBD1|TRBV19|.
CASTPTGANSPLHF
TGTGCCAGTACCCCGACAGGGGCGAATTCACCCCTCCACTTT
>TRBJ2-2|TRBD1|TRBV6-1|.
CASSEGVGTGEFTGELFF
TGTGCCAGCAGTGAAGGGGTCGGGACAGGGGAATTCACCGGGGAGCTGTTTTTT
>TRBJ2-3|TRBD2|TRBV4-1|.
CASSPGEGLLWGTDTQYF
TGCGCCAGCAGCCCTGGGGAGGGCTTACTTTGGGGCACAGATACGCAGTATTTT
>TRBJ1-4|.|TRBV4-3|.
CASSHSGKRNEKLFF
TGCGCCAGCAGCCACTCCGGGAAGAGGAATGAAAAACTGTTTTTT
>TRBJ2-1|.|TRBV6-2/TRBV6-3|.
CASSYHGDSYNEQFF
TGTGCCAGCAGTTACCACGGGGACTCCTACAATGAGCAGTTCTTC
>TRBJ2-7|.|TRBV21-1|.
CASSKAPRDPSYEQYF
TGTGCCAGCAGCAAAGCTCCCAGGGATCCGTCCTACGAGCAGTACTTC
>TRBJ2-7|.|TRBV11-2|.
CASSSWGETYEQYF
TGTGCCAGCAGCTCCTGGGGCGAGACCTACGAGCAGTACTTC
>TRBJ1-1|.|TRBV12-5|.
CASGTGMNTEAFF
TGTGCTAGTGGGACAGGTATGAACACTGAAGCTTTCTTT
>TRBJ2-7|.|TRBV28|.
CASSLRSGVTYEQYF
TGTGCCAGCAGCCTCAGATCCGGGGTCACCTACGAGCAGTACTTC
>TRBJ2-2|.|TRBV4-1|.
CASSQVGGGGELFF
TGCGCCAGCAGCCAAGTGGGGGGTGGCGGGGAGCTGTTTTTT
>TRBJ2-3|.|TRBV9|.
CASSDRVDSTDTQYF
TGTGCCAGCAGCGACAGGGTCGATAGCACAGATACGCAGTATTTT
>TRBJ2-3|.|TRBV4-2|.
CASSQDYRSTDTQYF
TGTGCCAGCAGCCAAGACTACCGAAGCACAGATACGCAGTATTTT
>TRBJ2-5|.|TRBV7-8|once
CASRFNSVETQYF
TGTGCCAGCAGGTTCAATTCGGTGGAGACCCAGTACTTC
>TRBJ1-2|.|TRBV2|.
CASSLRKGDGYTF
TGTGCCAGCAGCCTCCGAAAGGGGGATGGCTACACCTTC
>TRBJ2-7|TRBD1|TRBV28|.
CASSQGGTGDYEQYF
TGTGCCAGCAGTCAGGGCGGGACAGGGGATTACGAGCAGTACTTC
>TRBJ2-5|.|TRBV27|.
CASSLWEEGTQYF
TGTGCCAGCAGTTTGTGGGAGGAAGGGACCCAGTACTTC
>TRBJ1-2|TRBD1|TRBV7-2|.
CASSLASTGASNYGYTF
TGTGCCAGCAGCTTAGCTTCGACAGGGGCATCTAACTATGGCTACACCTTC